Listed below are T cell receptor beta chains from one sample, sequenced in a study of identical twins. Via MiXCR, TCRdb re-called the 5' RACE reads, giving one row per CDR3 protein. Of around 960,000 distinct CDR3 sequences in the sample, around an eighth were seen once. These data are also associated with another study on yellow fever vaccine responses in identical twins.

Sequencing was done on a sample of PBMCs. The source is a woman between 18 and 30 years old in good health. Both conserved end residues are part of each CDR3. Each record gives: clone size, D gene, J gene, V gene, CDR3 DNA, CDR3 protein. The D gene is left open where the match is weak. Some rows have no size entry. The others give once, few or many, or a class for an expanded clone.

size: few
D: NA
J: TRBJ1-1
V: TRBV11-1
DNA: TGTGCCAGCAGCTTATCGGGCCCCGCCGCCCCGGGGGGTCGGAGCACTGAAGCTTTCTTT
CDR3: CASSLSGPAAPGGRSTEAFF

size: many
D: NA
J: TRBJ2-7
V: TRBV12-3/TRBV12-4
DNA: TGTGCCAGCAGCGAGCACCCTAGGGCCTACGAGCAGTACTTC
CDR3: CASSEHPRAYEQYF

size: few
D: TRBD1
J: TRBJ2-7
V: TRBV28
DNA: TGTGCCAGCAGCCCTGCCGGGACAGGGACATACGAGCAGTACTTC
CDR3: CASSPAGTGTYEQYF

size: few
D: NA
J: TRBJ2-5
V: TRBV20-1
DNA: TGCAGTGCTAGAGATCTAAGGACGGGGCATGAGGGCCAGTACTTC
CDR3: CSARDLRTGHEGQYF

size: many
D: TRBD1
J: TRBJ1-1
V: TRBV28
DNA: TGTGCCAGCAGTCCGGACAGGACTCCCACGCGTGGGACTGAAGCTTTCTTT
CDR3: CASSPDRTPTRGTEAFF

size: many
D: NA
J: TRBJ2-1
V: TRBV5-1
DNA: TGCGCCAGCAGCTACGGGGGGCGGCTTTACAATGAGCAGTTCTTC
CDR3: CASSYGGRLYNEQFF

size: few
D: TRBD2
J: TRBJ2-7
V: TRBV9
DNA: TGTGCCAGCAGCGTCGACAGTTCTAGCGGGAGAAGGTACGAGCAGTACTTC
CDR3: CASSVDSSSGRRYEQYF

size: NA
D: NA
J: TRBJ2-3
V: TRBV7-6
DNA: TGTGCCAGCAGACGAGGTGCCGGGCAAAAGGGGGATACGCAGTATTTT
CDR3: CASRRGAGQKGDTQYF

size: few
D: NA
J: TRBJ2-1
V: TRBV20-1
DNA: TGCAGTGCTAAAGCTAGCGCGGTCTCCTACAATGAGCAGTTCTTC
CDR3: CSAKASAVSYNEQFF

size: NA
D: TRBD1
J: TRBJ1-2
V: TRBV5-1
DNA: TGCGCCAGCACCGCAGGGGGCAGCGACTATGGCTACACCTTC
CDR3: CASTAGGSDYGYTF

size: few
D: TRBD1
J: TRBJ1-5
V: TRBV6-1
DNA: TGTGCCAGCACGGGACAGGGGGCGAATCAGCCCCAGCATTTT
CDR3: CASTGQGANQPQHF

size: many
D: TRBD1
J: TRBJ2-4
V: TRBV12-3/TRBV12-4
DNA: TGTGCCAGCAGTTTAGAGCAGGGGGCATTAGCCAAAAACATTCAGTACTTC
CDR3: CASSLEQGALAKNIQYF

size: few
D: NA
J: TRBJ1-3
V: TRBV29-1
DNA: TGCAGCGTTGACTTGGACAGAACTGGAAACACCATATATTTT
CDR3: CSVDLDRTGNTIYF

size: few
D: NA
J: TRBJ2-1
V: TRBV7-8
DNA: TGTGCCAGCAGCCCCGAGGCGGGGGCCCACAATGAGCAGTTCTTC
CDR3: CASSPEAGAHNEQFF

size: few
D: TRBD2
J: TRBJ2-2
V: TRBV6-5
DNA: TGTGCCAGCAGTTACCCTAGCGGCCTGAACACCGGGGAGCTGTTTTTT
CDR3: CASSYPSGLNTGELFF

size: few
D: TRBD1
J: TRBJ1-1
V: TRBV12-5
DNA: TGTGCTAGTGGTTATGGACAGGGGGCTGAAGCTTTCTTT
CDR3: CASGYGQGAEAFF

size: NA
D: NA
J: TRBJ2-7
V: TRBV10-2
DNA: TGCGCCAGCAGTGTGCGCAGGGACTCCTACGAGCAGTACTTC
CDR3: CASSVRRDSYEQYF

size: many
D: NA
J: TRBJ2-3
V: TRBV15
DNA: TGTGCCACCAGCAGATCTGTGGGCACAGATACGCAGTATTTT
CDR3: CATSRSVGTDTQYF

size: NA
D: NA
J: TRBJ2-7
V: TRBV20-1
DNA: TGCAGTGCTAGCCCGACTGGCTACGAGCAGTACTTC
CDR3: CSASPTGYEQYF

size: many
D: TRBD1
J: TRBJ1-1
V: TRBV5-1
DNA: TGCGCCAGCAGCTTCGCGACAGGGGAAACTGAAGCTTTCTTT
CDR3: CASSFATGETEAFF

size: many
D: NA
J: TRBJ1-5
V: TRBV28
DNA: TGTGCCAGCAGTTTGGGTTCCCCGGGGTCCCAGCATTTT
CDR3: CASSLGSPGSQHF

size: NA
D: NA
J: TRBJ2-1
V: TRBV10-3
DNA: TGTGCCATCAGTGAGAGGGAATGGAGTGAGCAGTTCTTC
CDR3: CAISEREWSEQFF

size: NA
D: TRBD2
J: TRBJ2-5
V: TRBV4-1
DNA: TGCGCCAGCAGCCAAGTAGCGGGAGGCCTCCAAGAGACCCAGTACTTC
CDR3: CASSQVAGGLQETQYF

size: NA
D: NA
J: TRBJ1-1
V: TRBV6-5
DNA: TGTGCCAGCAGTTACTCTTACAGAGAGTCCACTGAAGCTTTCTTT
CDR3: CASSYSYRESTEAFF

size: few
D: TRBD2
J: TRBJ2-3
V: TRBV5-5
DNA: TGTGCCAGCAGCACTGGACTAGCGGGCCGCACAGATACGCAGTATTTT
CDR3: CASSTGLAGRTDTQYF

size: few
D: NA
J: TRBJ2-7
V: TRBV7-8
DNA: TGTGCCAGCAGCTTGGGCGGTCCGGGGCTGTACTTC
CDR3: CASSLGGPGLYF

size: NA
D: NA
J: TRBJ1-2
V: TRBV24-1
DNA: TGTGCCACCAGTGCGGGGACGTTCTATGGCTACACCTTC
CDR3: CATSAGTFYGYTF

size: many
D: NA
J: TRBJ2-5
V: TRBV12-3/TRBV12-4
DNA: TGTGCCAGCAGTCAAGGGTTAGGCCAAGAGACCCAGTACTTC
CDR3: CASSQGLGQETQYF

size: few
D: TRBD2
J: TRBJ2-7
V: TRBV12-3/TRBV12-4
DNA: TGTGCCAGCAGTGTTTCCCGAGTAGCGGGAGGGCCCTACGAGCAGTACTTC
CDR3: CASSVSRVAGGPYEQYF

size: NA
D: TRBD2
J: TRBJ2-3
V: TRBV7-9
DNA: TGTGCCAGCAGAAAATCTAGCGGGGGCACAGATACGCAGTATTTT
CDR3: CASRKSSGGTDTQYF

size: many
D: TRBD1
J: TRBJ1-1
V: TRBV3-1
DNA: TGTGCCAGCAGCCACGGACAGGGTAAGACTGAAGCTTTCTTT
CDR3: CASSHGQGKTEAFF

size: NA
D: NA
J: TRBJ2-5
V: TRBV2
DNA: TGTGCCAGCAGCTCGGAACCCCAAGAGACCCAGTACTTC
CDR3: CASSSEPQETQYF

size: NA
D: TRBD1
J: TRBJ2-7
V: TRBV20-1
DNA: TGCAGTGTTTTGGGGGACAGGGGGCGAGGGGAGCAGTACTTC
CDR3: CSVLGDRGRGEQYF

size: NA
D: NA
J: TRBJ2-1
V: TRBV11-1
DNA: TGTGCCAGCAGCTTAGGGCTTCCCGGGACTGCAAACTACAATGAGCAGTTCTTC
CDR3: CASSLGLPGTANYNEQFF

size: many
D: NA
J: TRBJ2-7
V: TRBV10-3
DNA: TGTGCCATCAGTGAGGAGCCGGCCCAGCAGTACTTC
CDR3: CAISEEPAQQYF

size: few
D: TRBD1
J: TRBJ2-3
V: TRBV28
DNA: TGTGCCAGCAGTTTCCGCCCCAAAGGGACAGCACTCAGAGGAAGCACAGATACGCAGTATTTT
CDR3: CASSFRPKGTALRGSTDTQYF

size: few
D: NA
J: TRBJ2-2
V: TRBV3-1
DNA: TGTGCCAGCAGCCCGTTTGGACAGACCACCGGGGAGCTGTTTTTT
CDR3: CASSPFGQTTGELFF

size: NA
D: NA
J: TRBJ2-3
V: TRBV4-1
DNA: TGCGCCAGCAGCCAAGTCGGAAGGGAGGTAATAGATACGCAGTATTTT
CDR3: CASSQVGREVIDTQYF